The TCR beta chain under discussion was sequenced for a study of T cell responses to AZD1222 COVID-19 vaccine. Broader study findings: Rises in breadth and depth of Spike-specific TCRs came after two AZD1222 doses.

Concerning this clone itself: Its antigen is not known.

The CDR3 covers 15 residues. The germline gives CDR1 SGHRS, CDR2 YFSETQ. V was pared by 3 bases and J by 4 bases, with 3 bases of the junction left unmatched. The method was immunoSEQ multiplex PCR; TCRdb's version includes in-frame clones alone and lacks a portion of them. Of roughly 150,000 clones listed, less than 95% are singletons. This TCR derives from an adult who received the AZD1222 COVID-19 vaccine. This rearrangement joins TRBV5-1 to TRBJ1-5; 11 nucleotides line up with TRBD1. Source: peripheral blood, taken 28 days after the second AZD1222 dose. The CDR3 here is CASSWTGGKNQPQHF. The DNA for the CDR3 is TGCGCCAGCAGCTGGACAGGGGGCAAGAATCAGCCCCAGCATTTT. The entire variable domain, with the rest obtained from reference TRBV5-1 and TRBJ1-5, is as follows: KAGVTQTPRYLIKTRGQQVTLSCSPISGHRSVSWYQQTPGQGLQFLFEYFSETQRNKGNFPGRFSGRQFSNSRSEMNVSTLELGDSALYLCASSWTGGKNQPQHFGDGTRLSIL.